This paragraph reports one T cell receptor beta chain. This sample is drawn from a study of blood T cell repertoires in COVID-19. Study-wide background: The samples span acute and convalescent COVID-19 from the United States, Italy and Spain. PBMCs, B-cell-depleted T cells, or T cells provided the cDNA or gDNA that made up the material.

As handled by the study authors: Estimated nucleated cell counts came from reference gene primer amplification. Sequencing used immunoSEQ multiplex PCR; TCRdb keeps in-frame clones, though not all of them. That table supplies the V and J calls and clone size; D and trimming were determined from the DNA. The table includes over 300,000 clones, 85% to 90% detected once. V was pared by 6 bases and J by 0 bases, with 7 bases of the junction left unmatched. This CDR3 is 16 amino acids long. CDR1 and CDR2 (germline): MDHEN, SYDVKM. The chain carries TRBV28 and TRBJ1-4; 7 bases agree with TRBD1. This receptor was taken from a man younger than 35 with active or convalescent COVID-19. The sample was peripheral blood. CDR3 nucleotides: TGTGCCAGCAGCGGCGGGACAGAGGCAACTAATGAAAAACTGTTTTTT. Encoded protein: CASSGGTEATNEKLFF.